The entry below describes one T cell receptor beta chain. Its antigen is currently unknown. This CDR3 is built from 16 residues. Trimming took off 5 bases at V and 0 bases at J, with 13 bases between the two ends. Germline CDR1 reads SEHNR; CDR2 reads FQNEAQ (reference sequence). The data stem from a study of cytomegalovirus exposure and HLA in healthy donors. Study background: In an early release, HLA-typed donors contributed tens of millions of unique TCR sequences. Study findings and constraints: An analysis done earlier found most TCR beta V segments productive about 87% or about 30% of the time. In vitro, three CMV-associated chains proved specific for CMV antigens. A later analysis associated approximately 17,000 TCR beta sequences with HLA alleles at a 0.05 false discovery rate.

The study ran its PCR with 60 Vbeta and 13 Jbeta primers. The table came from immunoSEQ multiplex PCR; TCRdb's copy has only in-frame clones and leaves some out. The sample holds under 170,000 clones, about 60% seen once. This chain joins TRBV7-9 and TRBJ1-4; weak D call: TRBD1 (6 bases). This TCR was sampled from a woman aged 55-69 years in good health and CMV-seropositive. The specimen was PBMCs. Here the CDR3 reads CASSHRTAATNEKLFF. CDR3 nucleotides: TGTGCCAGCAGCCACCGGACAGCTGCAACTAATGAAAAACTGTTTTTT.